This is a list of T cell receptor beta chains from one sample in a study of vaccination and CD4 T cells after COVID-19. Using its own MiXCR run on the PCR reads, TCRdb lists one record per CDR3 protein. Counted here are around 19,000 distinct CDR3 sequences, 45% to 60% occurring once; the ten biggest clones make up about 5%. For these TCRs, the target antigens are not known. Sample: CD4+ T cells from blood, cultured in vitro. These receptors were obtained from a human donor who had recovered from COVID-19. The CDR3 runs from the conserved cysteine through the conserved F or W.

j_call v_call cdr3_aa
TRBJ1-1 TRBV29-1 CSVEDVRGALKAFF
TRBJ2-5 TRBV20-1 CSAPGLFKETQYF
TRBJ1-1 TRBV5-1 CASRLRTVGTEAFF
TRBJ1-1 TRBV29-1 CSGSAGGGVEAFF
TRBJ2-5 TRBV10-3 CAISESGTGQSLRETQYF
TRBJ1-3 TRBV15 CATSREGGSSGNTIYF
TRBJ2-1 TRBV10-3 CAIMARVNNEQFF
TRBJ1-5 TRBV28 CASSLPGYNQPQHF
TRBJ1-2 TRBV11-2 CASSPQGAGGYTF
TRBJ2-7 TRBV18 CASSLGDGSYEQYF
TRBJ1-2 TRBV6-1 CASSERGGDGYTF
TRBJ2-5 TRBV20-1 CSARSWAGAAGETQYF
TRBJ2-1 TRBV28 CASSFQDYNEQFF
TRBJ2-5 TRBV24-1 CAAQGQGEGETQYF
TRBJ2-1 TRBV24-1 CASQGPDNEQFF
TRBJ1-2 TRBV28 CASSLAETNYGYTF
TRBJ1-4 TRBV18 CASSLTGINNEKLFF
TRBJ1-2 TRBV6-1 CASSPRTGGLGYTF
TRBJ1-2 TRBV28 CASGPGQGLGYTF
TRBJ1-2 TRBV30 CAWSVLTANYGYTF
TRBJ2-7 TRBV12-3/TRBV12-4 CASSLQRFREQYF
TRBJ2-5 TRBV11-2 CASTFTRETQYF
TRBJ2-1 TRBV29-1 CSVDRVGVTSGNNEQFF
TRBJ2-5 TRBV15 CATSRDVTGGAEETQYF
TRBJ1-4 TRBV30 CAWSVREKLFF
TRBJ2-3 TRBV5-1 CASSLGQGSTDTQYF
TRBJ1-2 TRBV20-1 CSATPGGVRHGYTF
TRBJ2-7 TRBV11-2 CASSSGLTPREQYF
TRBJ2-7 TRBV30 CAWSVHESYEQYF
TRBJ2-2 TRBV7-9 CASSLVQGGTGELFF
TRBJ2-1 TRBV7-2 CASSLGPNNEQFF
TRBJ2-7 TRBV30 CAWSRNYEQYF
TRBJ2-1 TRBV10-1 CASSEGKGQYNEQFF
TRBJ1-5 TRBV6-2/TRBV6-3 CASQTNSNQPQHF
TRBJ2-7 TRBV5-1 CASSLGLAPYEQYF
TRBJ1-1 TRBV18 CASSEMDRAYTEAFF
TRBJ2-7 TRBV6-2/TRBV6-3 CASSYSQGYEQYF
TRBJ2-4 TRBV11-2 CASSLGQGVAKNIQYF
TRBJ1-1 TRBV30 CAWSGGSLGTEAFF
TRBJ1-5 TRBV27 CASSSTYSNQPQHF
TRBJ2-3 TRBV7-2 CASSFDPPTRRGWDTQYF
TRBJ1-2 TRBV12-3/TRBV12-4 CASSLASGAGGYTF
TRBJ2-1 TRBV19 CASSHRGLYNEQFF
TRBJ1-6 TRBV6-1 CASGSQSDSPLHF
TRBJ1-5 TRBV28 CASSLGGLSNQPQHF
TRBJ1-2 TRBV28 CASSLPRQYGYTF